These 26 T cell receptor beta chains were all obtained from the same sample, sequenced in a study of PD-1 blockade in classical Hodgkin lymphoma. Indicated time point: cycle 4 day 1 (C4D1), after 6 weeks of nivolumab. There was relapse after autologous stem cell transplantation in every patient, and there was variation in brentuximab vedotin exposure. The protocol was immunoSEQ multiplex PCR, while the TCRdb copy is restricted to in-frame clones and leaves out a portion. In the table there are about 60,000 clones, about 90% of which are singletons. Sample: peripheral blood mononuclear cells (PBMCs), taken before the fourth cycle of nivolumab. These receptors were taken from a human donor with classical Hodgkin lymphoma.

The chain links TRBV7-9 to TRBJ1-3; tentatively, D is TRBD1 (5 bases). CDR3 length: 15 residues. Germline CDR1 SEHNR, CDR2 FQNEAQ (reference sequence). Trimming left V 2 bases short and J 3 bases short, with 11 bases between. CDR3 in amino acids: CASSLTGGGGNTIYF. In nucleotides, the CDR3 is TGTGCCAGCAGCTTAACAGGAGGCGGTGGAAACACCATATATTTT.

This chain links TRBV2 with TRBJ1-5; a possible D gene is TRBD1 (5 bases). Looked up from germline, CDR1 is SNHLY and CDR2 is FYNNEI. The CDR3 runs 14 residues. V lost 7 bases and J lost 4, with 14 bases in between. CDR3 sequence: CASTQGSWNQPQHF. The CDR3 nucleotides read TGTGCCAGCACCCAGGGTAGTTGGAATCAGCCCCAGCATTTT.

V usage is TRBV27 and J usage is TRBJ2-3; TRBD1 agrees at 8 bases. CDR3 length equals 17 residues. J was trimmed by 4 bases and V by 5 bases; bases with no gene match: 14. Germline CDR1 MNHEY, CDR2 SMNVEV (reference sequence). The CDR3 sequence: CASSPLRTGNGADTQYF. Written as DNA, the CDR3 is TGTGCCAGCAGTCCATTAAGGACAGGGAACGGGGCAGATACGCAGTATTTT.

The chain is built from TRBV14 and TRBJ2-7; no reliable D call. The CDR3 consists of 15 residues. The V end lost 1 base, the J end lost 9 bases, and 19 bases lay between the germline ends. CDR1 and CDR2 from the germline V gene are SGHDN and FVKESK. The CDR3 sequence: CASSQGIPGITGQYF. DNA for the CDR3: TGTGCCAGCAGCCAAGGGATTCCGGGTATTACTGGGCAGTACTTC.

This rearrangement joins TRBV6-5 to TRBJ1-5; D possibly corresponds to TRBD1 (5 bases). Per the germline V gene, CDR1 is MNHEY and CDR2 is SVGAGI. There are 14 residues in the CDR3. The V and J ends lost 6 bases and 6 bases respectively, with 15 bases between them. The CDR3 protein is CASRLIAGRQPQHF. The CDR3, as DNA: TGTGCCAGCAGGCTTATAGCGGGGCGTCAGCCCCAGCATTTT.

CDR3 sequence: CASRRSGSPLHF. The DNA of the CDR3 is TGCGCCAGCAGAAGAAGCGGTTCACCCCTCCACTTT. The rearrangement uses TRBV10-2 and TRBJ1-6, with D hard to call. Per the germline V gene, CDR1 is WSHSY and CDR2 is SAAADI. CDR3 length: 12 residues. V lost 6 bases to trimming and J lost 9 bases, with 9 bases between them.

The count of this clone is one. The chain is built from TRBV5-1 and TRBJ2-2, with 8 positions matching TRBD1. Germline assignment: CDR1 SGHRS and CDR2 YFSETQ. CDR3 length: 15 residues. Unmatched junction bases numbered 2, after V lost 3 bases and J lost 1 base. CDR3 sequence reads: CASSSTGGNTGELFF. CDR3 DNA: TGCGCCAGCAGCTCAACAGGGGGGAACACCGGGGAGCTGTTTTTT.

This rearrangement joins TRBV5-6 to TRBJ1-6; D unclear. The germline V gene encodes CDR1 SGHDT and CDR2 YYEEEE. Between the trimmed V and J ends, which lost 0 bases and 8 bases, there was a span of 15 bases. The CDR3 has 16 residues. The chain's CDR3 is CASSLGPHRMDSPLHF. The CDR3 coding sequence is TGTGCCAGCAGCTTGGGTCCCCATCGGATGGATTCACCCCTCCACTTT. Variable domain in full (rest from reference TRBV5-6 and TRBJ1-6): DAGVTQSPTHLIKTRGQQVTLRCSPKSGHDTVSWYQQALGQGPQFIFQYYEEEERQRGNFPDRFSGHQFPNYSSELNVNALLLGDSALYLCASSLGPHRMDSPLHFGNGTRLTVT.

This clone appeared a single time. The chain uses TRBV5-1 and TRBJ2-3, with 10 positions matching TRBD2. The CDR3 length is 18 residues. After removal of 0 bases from V and 4 bases from J, the junction contained 11 bases not matched to a gene. CDR1 and CDR2 from the germline V gene are SGHRS and YFSETQ. The CDR3 DNA follows: TGCGCCAGCAGCTTGGGGGGCCTAGCGGGGGCGTCCCCAGATACGCAGTATTTT. Translated, it gives CASSLGGLAGASPDTQYF.

As regards this clone: Its ends do not fully match the called genes, so a read error is possible. The chain carries TRBV5-6 and TRBJ2-7, with D maybe TRBD1 (6 bases). The CDR3 is 13 residues long. Germline CDR1 SGHDT, CDR2 YYEEEE. CDR3 DNA: TGTGCCAGCAGCACGGACAGCGTCTACGGGCAGTACTTC. Encoded protein: CASSTDSVYGQYF.

J is TRBJ2-5 and V is TRBV7-9; TRBD1 agrees at 12 bases. J lost 4 bases, V lost 5 bases, and 11 bases had no gene match. CDR3 size: 17 residues. Germline V gives CDR1 SEHNR, CDR2 FQNEAQ (reference sequence). This CDR3 is CASSPGDRGLRGETQYF. The CDR3 DNA follows: TGTGCCAGCAGCCCGGGGGACAGGGGGCTTAGGGGAGAGACCCAGTACTTC.

V gene TRBV11-3 combines with J gene TRBJ2-1, with 9 bases that match TRBD2. Germline V gene lookup returns CDR1 SGHNT and CDR2 YENEEA. The CDR3 consists of 17 residues. V was clipped by 1 base and J by 2 bases; unmatched bases: 6. DNA of the CDR3: TGTGCCAGCAGCTTAGCCACGCGGGGGGGAACCTACAATGAGCAGTTCTTC. It is translated as CASSLATRGGTYNEQFF.

This chain joins TRBV27 and TRBJ2-3, with TRBD2 matching 10 bases. The V segment lost 5 bases and the J segment 5 bases; nucleotides outside the gene matches: 10. The CDR3 has 16 residues. CDR1 MNHEY and CDR2 SMNVEV come from the germline V gene (reference sequence). In DNA form, the CDR3 reads TGTGCCAGCAGTCTAAACATAGCGGGGGGTGAAGATACGCAGTATTTT. This encodes CASSLNIAGGEDTQYF.

The chain joins TRBV27 to TRBJ2-2, with unresolved D. From germline, CDR1 is MNHEY and CDR2 SMNVEV (reference sequence). The CDR3 loop spans 18 amino acids. With 3 bases removed from V and 0 bases from J, the gap between germline ends came to 17 bases. The CDR3 here is CASSFVPTTTANTGELFF. The CDR3 region has the DNA TGTGCCAGCAGTTTTGTTCCAACGACAACCGCGAACACCGGGGAGCTGTTTTTT.

The chain links TRBV9 to TRBJ1-2; the D is unclear. In germline, CDR1 is SGDLS, CDR2 YYNGEE. Between the trimmed V and J ends, which lost 3 bases and 9 bases, there was a span of 6 bases. The CDR3 has 10 residues. DNA for the CDR3: TGTGCCAGCAGCGGGAAAAGCTACACCTTC. It is translated as CASSGKSYTF.

In its sample, this clone was seen once. The J gene is TRBJ1-4, the V gene TRBV6-5; TRBD1 matches at 7 bases. The CDR3 has 16 amino acids. J lost 5 bases, V lost 2 bases, and 8 bases had no gene match. Germline V gene lookup returns CDR1 MNHEY and CDR2 SVGAGI. In DNA, the CDR3 is TGTGCCAGCAGTTACGCACAGGGGAGGCCAAATGAAAAACTGTTTTTT. This gives the protein CASSYAQGRPNEKLFF.

V is TRBV18 and J is TRBJ1-5; maybe TRBD1 (6 bases). The CDR3 extends over 15 amino acids. V shed 1 base and J shed 3 bases, with 10 bases lying between them. Germline V lookup: CDR1 KGHSH, CDR2 LQKENI. The CDR3 DNA is TGTGCCAGCTCACCACTAGGGGACACCAATCAGCCCCAGCATTTT. Translated, it gives CASSPLGDTNQPQHF.

The chain employs TRBV7-2 and TRBJ2-5, with 12 bases fitting TRBD2. Germline V gene sequence: CDR1 SGHTA, CDR2 FQGNSA. The V and J ends lost 4 bases and 4 bases, in that order; junction bases with no gene match: 7. The CDR3 length is 16 residues. The CDR3 spells CASSSSGGAWGETQYF. The CDR3 DNA reads as TGTGCCAGCAGCTCTAGCGGGGGGGCCTGGGGAGAGACCCAGTACTTC.

V gene TRBV7-2 combines with J gene TRBJ1-1; D is undetermined. The germline V and J ends were trimmed by 5 bases and 6 bases, with 13 bases remaining between them. Per the germline V gene, CDR1 is SGHTA and CDR2 is FQGNSA. The CDR3 runs to 13 residues. In DNA form, the CDR3 reads TGTGCCAGCAGCCCTCGACCTAGCCCTGAAGCTTTCTTT. It encodes CASSPRPSPEAFF.

The chain employs TRBV4-1 and TRBJ1-2; TRBD1 matches at 9 bases. The CDR3 sequence is 15 residues long. J gave up 6 bases and V 2 bases, and 7 bases lay outside the gene matches. Germline V gives CDR1 MGHRA, CDR2 YSYEKL. CDR3: CASSQTRTGDHGYTF. The CDR3 DNA is TGCGCCAGCAGCCAAACCCGGACAGGGGACCATGGCTACACCTTC.

DNA for the CDR3: TGCAGCGTTGAAGACCCCGGGAACTATGGCTACACCTTC. Translated, it gives CSVEDPGNYGYTF. This chain joins TRBV29-1 and TRBJ1-2; D ambiguous. This CDR3 has 13 amino acids. Germline CDR1 is SQVTM and CDR2 is ANQGSEA. Trimming stripped 0 bases from V and 2 bases from J, with 7 bases between.

The genes are TRBV27 and TRBJ2-1; 7 nucleotides match TRBD1. This CDR3 has 18 residues. The trim removed 6 bases at V and 1 base at J, leaving 15 bases unmatched. Germline V gives CDR1 MNHEY, CDR2 SMNVEV (reference sequence). This CDR3 is CASSSRDSSLHSYNEQFF. The DNA for the CDR3 is TGTGCCAGCAGCTCCCGGGACAGTAGCCTGCATTCCTACAATGAGCAGTTCTTC.

The J gene is TRBJ2-2, the V gene TRBV11-2, with D maybe TRBD1 (6 bases). The CDR3 loop spans 14 amino acids. Between the trimmed V and J ends, which lost 4 bases and 5 bases, there was a span of 11 bases. Germline V lookup: CDR1 SGHAT, CDR2 FQNNGV. CDR3 protein: CASSSSGVTGELFF. The CDR3 nucleotides are TGTGCCAGCAGCTCATCAGGGGTAACCGGGGAGCTGTTTTTT.

CDR3 sequence (DNA): TGTGCCAGCAGCCAAGCGGGGCCCACAGATACGCAGTATTTT. This translates into CASSQAGPTDTQYF. The chain has TRBV4-2 and TRBJ2-3; D could derive from TRBD1 or TRBD2 (5 bases each). CDR1 is LGHNA, CDR2 YNFKEQ, per germline. Trimming took off 1 base at V and 2 bases at J, with 7 bases between the two ends. The CDR3 covers 14 residues.

The chain is built from TRBV10-2 and TRBJ1-3, with TRBD1 matching over 8 bases. CDR1 is WSHSY and CDR2 is SAAADI in the germline V gene. This CDR3 region has 14 residues. V gave up 8 bases and J gave up 1 base; unmatched junction bases: 4. CDR3 sequence (DNA): TGCGCCAGCGGAGGACAGGGTTCTGGAAACACCATATATTTT. It specifies CASGGQGSGNTIYF.

The chain carries TRBV4-1 and TRBJ1-2; tentatively, D is TRBD1 (5 bases). Germline loops: CDR1 MGHRA, CDR2 YSYEKL. The CDR3 totals 16 residues. Trimming left V 1 base short and J 3 bases short, with 15 bases between. The chain's CDR3 is CASSQGGGGAHYGYTF. The DNA for the CDR3 is TGCGCCAGCAGCCAAGGGGGGGGAGGGGCTCACTATGGCTACACCTTC.